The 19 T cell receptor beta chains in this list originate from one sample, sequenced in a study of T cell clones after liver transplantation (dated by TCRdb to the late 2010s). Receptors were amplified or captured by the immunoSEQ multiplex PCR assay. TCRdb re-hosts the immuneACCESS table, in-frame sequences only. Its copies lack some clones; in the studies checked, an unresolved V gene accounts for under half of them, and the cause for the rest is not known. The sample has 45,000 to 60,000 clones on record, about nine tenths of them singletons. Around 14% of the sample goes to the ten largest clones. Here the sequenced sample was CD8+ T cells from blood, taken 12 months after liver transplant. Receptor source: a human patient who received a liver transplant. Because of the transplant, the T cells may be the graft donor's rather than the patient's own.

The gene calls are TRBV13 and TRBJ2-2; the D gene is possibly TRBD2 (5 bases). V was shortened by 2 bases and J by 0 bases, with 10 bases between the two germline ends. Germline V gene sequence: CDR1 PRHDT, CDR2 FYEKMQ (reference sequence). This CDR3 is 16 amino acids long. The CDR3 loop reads CASSLRERSNTGELFF. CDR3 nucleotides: TGTGCCAGCAGCTTAAGGGAGCGCTCGAACACCGGGGAGCTGTTTTTT.

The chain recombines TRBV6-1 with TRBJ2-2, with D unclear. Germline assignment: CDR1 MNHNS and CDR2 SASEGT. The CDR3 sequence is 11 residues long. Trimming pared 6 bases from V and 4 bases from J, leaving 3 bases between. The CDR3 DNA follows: TGTGCCAGCAGCTCCACCGGGGAGCTGTTTTTT. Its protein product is CASSSTGELFF.

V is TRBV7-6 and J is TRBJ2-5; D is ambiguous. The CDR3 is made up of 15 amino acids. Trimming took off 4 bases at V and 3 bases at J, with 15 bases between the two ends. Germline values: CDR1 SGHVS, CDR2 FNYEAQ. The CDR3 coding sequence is TGTGCCAGCAGCTCCCCCGCTGTCGCAAAAGAGACCCAGTACTTC. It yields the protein CASSSPAVAKETQYF.

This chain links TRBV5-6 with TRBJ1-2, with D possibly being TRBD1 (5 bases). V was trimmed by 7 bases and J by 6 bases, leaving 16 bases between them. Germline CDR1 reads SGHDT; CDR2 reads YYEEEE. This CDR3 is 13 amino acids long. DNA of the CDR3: TGTGCCAGCGACAATTGGGGGTCGGATGGCTACACCTTC. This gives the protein CASDNWGSDGYTF.

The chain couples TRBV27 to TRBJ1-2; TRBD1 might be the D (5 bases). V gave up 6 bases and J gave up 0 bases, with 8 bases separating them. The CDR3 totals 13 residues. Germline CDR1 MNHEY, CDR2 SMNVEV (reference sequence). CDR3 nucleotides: TGTGCCAGCAGGGGAGGGGCTAACTATGGCTACACCTTC. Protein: CASRGGANYGYTF.

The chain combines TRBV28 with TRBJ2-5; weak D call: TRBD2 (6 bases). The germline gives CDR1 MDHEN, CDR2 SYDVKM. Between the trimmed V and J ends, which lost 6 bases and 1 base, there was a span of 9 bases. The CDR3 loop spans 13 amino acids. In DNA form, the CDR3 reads TGTGCCAGCAGATGGAGGGGCCAAGAGACCCAGTACTTC. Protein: CASRWRGQETQYF.

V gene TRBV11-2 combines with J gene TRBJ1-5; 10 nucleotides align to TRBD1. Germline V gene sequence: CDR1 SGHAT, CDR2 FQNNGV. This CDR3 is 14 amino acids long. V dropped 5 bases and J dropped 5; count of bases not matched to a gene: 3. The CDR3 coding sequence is TGTGCCAGCAGCCTGGGACAGGGGTATCAGCCCCAGCATTTT. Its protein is CASSLGQGYQPQHF.

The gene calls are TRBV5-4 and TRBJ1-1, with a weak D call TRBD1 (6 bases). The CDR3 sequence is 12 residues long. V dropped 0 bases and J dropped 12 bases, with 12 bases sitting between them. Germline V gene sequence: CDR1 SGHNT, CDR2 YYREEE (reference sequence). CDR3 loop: CASSLGQGNSFF. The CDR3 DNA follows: TGTGCCAGCAGCTTGGGTCAGGGGAACTCTTTCTTT. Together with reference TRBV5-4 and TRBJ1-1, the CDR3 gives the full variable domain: ETGVTQSPTHLIKTRGQQVTLRCSSQSGHNTVSWYQQALGQGPQFIFQYYREEENGRGNFPPRFSGLQFPNYSSELNVNALELDDSALYLCASSLGQGNSFFGQGTRLTVV.

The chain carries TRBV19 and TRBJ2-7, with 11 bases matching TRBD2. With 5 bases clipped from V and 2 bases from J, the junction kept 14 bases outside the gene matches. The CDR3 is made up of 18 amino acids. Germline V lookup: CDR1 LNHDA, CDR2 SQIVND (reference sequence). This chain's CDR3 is CASSGLLGGLAEPYEQYF. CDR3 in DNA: TGTGCCAGTAGTGGACTACTTGGGGGACTAGCGGAACCCTACGAGCAGTACTTC.

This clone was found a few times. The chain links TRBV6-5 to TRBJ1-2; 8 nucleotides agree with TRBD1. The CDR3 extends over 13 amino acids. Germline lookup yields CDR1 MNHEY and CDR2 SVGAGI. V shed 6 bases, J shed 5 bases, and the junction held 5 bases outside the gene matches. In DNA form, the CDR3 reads TGTGCCAGCAGGACAGGGGATTGGTATGGCTACACCTTC. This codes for CASRTGDWYGYTF.

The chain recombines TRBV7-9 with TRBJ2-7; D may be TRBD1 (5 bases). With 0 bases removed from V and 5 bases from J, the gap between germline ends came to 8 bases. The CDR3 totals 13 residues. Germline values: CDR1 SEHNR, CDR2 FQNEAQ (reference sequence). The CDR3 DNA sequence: TGTGCCAGCAGCTTAGCGCAGGGTAACGAGCAGTACTTC. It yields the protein CASSLAQGNEQYF.

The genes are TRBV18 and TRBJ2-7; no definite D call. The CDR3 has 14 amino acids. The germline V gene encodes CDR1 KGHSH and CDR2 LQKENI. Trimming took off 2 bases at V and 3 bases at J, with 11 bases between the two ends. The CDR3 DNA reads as TGTGCCAGCTCACCAAACAGCGAATACTACGAGCAGTACTTC. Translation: CASSPNSEYYEQYF.

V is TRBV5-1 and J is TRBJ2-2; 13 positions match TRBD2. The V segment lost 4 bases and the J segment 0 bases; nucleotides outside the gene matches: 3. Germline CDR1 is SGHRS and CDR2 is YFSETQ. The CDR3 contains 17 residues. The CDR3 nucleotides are TGCGCCAGCAGCCCCGGACTAGCGGGGGCGAACACCGGGGAGCTGTTTTTT. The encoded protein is CASSPGLAGANTGELFF.

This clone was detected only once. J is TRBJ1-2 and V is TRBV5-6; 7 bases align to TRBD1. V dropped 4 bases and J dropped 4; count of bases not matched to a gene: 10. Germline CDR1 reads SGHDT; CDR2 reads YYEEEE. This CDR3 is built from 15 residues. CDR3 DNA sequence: TGTGCCAGCAGCCCCGGGACAGCCTACCCCTATGGCTACACCTTC. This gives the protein CASSPGTAYPYGYTF.

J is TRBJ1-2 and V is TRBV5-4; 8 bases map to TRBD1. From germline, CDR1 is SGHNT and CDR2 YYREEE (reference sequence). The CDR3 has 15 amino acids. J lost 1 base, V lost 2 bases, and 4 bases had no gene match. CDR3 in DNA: TGTGCCAGCAGCTTTACAGGGGGACTTAACTATGGCTACACCTTC. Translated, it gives CASSFTGGLNYGYTF.

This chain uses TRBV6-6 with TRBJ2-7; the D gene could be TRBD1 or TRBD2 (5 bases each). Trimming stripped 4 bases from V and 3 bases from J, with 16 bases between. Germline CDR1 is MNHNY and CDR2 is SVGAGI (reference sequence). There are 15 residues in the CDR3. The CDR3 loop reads CASSLTPGRIYEQYF. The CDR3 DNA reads TGTGCCAGCAGTTTAACCCCGGGACGGATCTACGAGCAGTACTTC.

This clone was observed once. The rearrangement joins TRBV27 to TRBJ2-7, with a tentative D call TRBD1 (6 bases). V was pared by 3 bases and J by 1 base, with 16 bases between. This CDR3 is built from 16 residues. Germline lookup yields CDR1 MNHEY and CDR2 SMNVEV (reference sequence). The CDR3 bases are TGTGCCAGCAGTTTCTCGTCGGGACAAACTTCCTACGAGCAGTACTTC. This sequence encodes CASSFSSGQTSYEQYF.

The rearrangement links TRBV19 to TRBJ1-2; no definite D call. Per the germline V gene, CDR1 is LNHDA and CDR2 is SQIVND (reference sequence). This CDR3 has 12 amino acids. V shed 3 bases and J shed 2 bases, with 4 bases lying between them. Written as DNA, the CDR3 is TGTGCCAGTAGTATTCAGAACTATGGCTACACCTTC. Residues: CASSIQNYGYTF.

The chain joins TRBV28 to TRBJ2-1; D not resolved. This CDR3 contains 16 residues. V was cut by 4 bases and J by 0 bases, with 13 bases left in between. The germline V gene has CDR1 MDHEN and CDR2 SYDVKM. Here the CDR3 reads CASSSSSVSSYNEQFF. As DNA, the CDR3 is TGTGCCAGCAGTTCCTCAAGCGTGAGCTCCTACAATGAGCAGTTCTTC.